The subject of this entry is one TCR beta chain. This receptor's antigen is unknown. No much larger clone is present one base from it, and per-base qualities are unavailable. The entry originates in a study of cytomegalovirus exposure and HLA in healthy donors (dated by TCRdb to about 2017). Concerning the study at large: An earlier analysis of a few hundred of the donors reported 250 to 350 Gb of sequence data and approximately 120 million unique TCR beta sequences obtained from about 179 million T cells. An early release that covered 640 HLA-typed donors contained about 300 gigabases of sequencing data and approximately 85 million unique TCR sequences. Among the roughly 430 genotyped donors, approximately 77% belonged to the genetic ancestry cluster associated with self-reported Caucasian donors. The study aimed to test whether signatures of past pathogen exposure could be identified by cataloging public T cell receptors. The study used immunosequencing to profile the T cell repertoires of approximately 690 subjects and linked those repertoires to cytomegalovirus serostatus. Besides the first cohort of some 670 subjects, a separate validation cohort made up of 120 different subjects was used. To predict cytomegalovirus infection status, the study combined high-throughput TCR immunosequencing, statistical association of individual TCRs with disease status, and machine learning. To study patterns of TCR occurrence, a later analysis re-analyzed previously published TCR beta repertoires from 600 to 750 donors and added high-resolution HLA genotyping. Rather than drawing on any new phenotypic data, the later analysis identified candidate immune exposures from TCR beta sequences and the way those sequences occurred across donors. An earlier analysis of 587 of the donors applied high-throughput TCR beta sequencing to assess whether each TCR beta V gene segment acted as functional or pseudogenic. Donor age, sex, ethnicity and CMV serostatus were compiled together with the repertoire data. In a later genetic analysis, genome-wide SNP genotypes for about 65% of the roughly 670 donors were used, and that subset was treated as a discovery cohort. Every repertoire in the discovery cohort had been generated on one and the same sequencing platform. HLA typing covered class I and class II loci at four-digit resolution. Typing coverage varied by locus: 629-630 donors for A, B, C, DRB1 and DQB1; roughly 500 for DQA1; 606 for DPA1; approximately 490 for DPB1. Because of strong linkage in the cohort, roughly five DR-DQ haplotypes were treated as single units for association and clustering. Across 300 to 500 genotyped donors of the cohort, an average of approximately 240,000 unique TCR beta nucleotide sequences per donor were sequenced, and roughly 20% of those sequences were non-productive.

Overall study outcomes, separate from this receptor: V-gene and J-gene trimming of TCR beta chains was associated with a missense DCLRE1C variant in a later genetic analysis, and the association was replicated in an independent cohort. Compared with equally common non-associated chains, HLA-associated TCR beta chains in a later analysis were more clonally expanded and had lower generation probabilities. According to a later analysis, TCR association rates differed among HLA loci, with DRB1 alleles showing the most associated TCRs and HLA-C alleles showing the fewest. According to a later analysis, most CMV-associated TCR beta chains appeared to be HLA-restricted, and the HLA associations seemed to be driven largely by CMV exposure. Correlated functional status among segregating V segments might reflect linkage disequilibrium, but an unknown experimental factor could not be ruled out. The 87-base-pair reads could not distinguish some IMGT-functional V segments, including TRBV6-2 and TRBV6-3, so those segments were excluded. A further reported finding was that TCR beta sequences accurately predicted the HLA-A and HLA-B alleles for most subjects in the first cohort. In vitro tests confirmed that a few of the cytomegalovirus-associated TCR beta chains recognize cytomegalovirus antigens. The only immune exposure information available for the cohort was CMV serostatus. Sequencing depth was assumed to be roughly uniform across donors in the presence/absence analyses, though that assumption may not hold. A total of about 180 TCR beta chains were listed by the study as associated with cytomegalovirus. In a later analysis, some 17,000 TCR beta sequences were associated with specific HLA alleles at a false discovery rate of 0.05. The sequencing pipeline was judged likely to have produced a cluster of highly shared sequence variants as a technical artifact. Cytomegalovirus status was reported to be diagnosed by the classifier with high specificity and sensitivity in both the original and validation cohorts. In an earlier analysis of fewer than 700 of the donors, most TCR beta V segments appeared in productive rearrangements about 87% or about 30% of the time, broadly matching IMGT annotations. Compared with the roughly 710-donor mean, donors in an Asian-associated ancestry cluster had fewer N-insertions in productive TCRs, according to a later genetic analysis. According to the authors, the approach could potentially be generalized to other disease states and immunological phenotypes. The cohort was sequenced for TCR beta chains only, and without alpha or paired-chain data the features that could be detected were limited. Across donors, most TCR sequences were observed very rarely, whereas some public TCRs were present in many individuals. When HLA alleles, especially DR and DQ, strongly co-occurred, attributing TCR associations to individual alleles was difficult. Because some donors lacked HLA typing at each locus, the association tests relied only on the typed subset. Because counts were too low, roughly 16 rarely observed V segments, including chromosome 9 orphons, were left out of the earlier analysis of some 640 of the donors. A later analysis reported that several top co-occurrence clusters appeared linked to parvovirus B19, influenza, CMV and Epstein-Barr virus.

In total, 500 to 700 healthy bone marrow donors made up the cohort. At the time of sampling, every cohort member was nominally healthy, though immune exposures that went unrecorded were likely present. The donor was CMV seropositive and belonged to the group of about 290 seropositive cohort members. A peripheral blood sample was collected from each donor, and TCR beta sequencing was performed on peripheral blood mononuclear cells. The Qiagen DNeasy Blood Extraction Kit was used to extract genomic DNA from the blood cell samples. To prepare the library, the immunoSEQ multiplex PCR assay was applied. The multiplex PCR relied on a mix of 60 forward primers for TCR Vbeta segments and 13 reverse primers for TCR Jbeta segments. The CDR3 region of rearranged TCR beta genes was amplified from genomic DNA with a multiplex PCR assay. On the Illumina HiSeq System, the amplified TCR beta libraries were sequenced as 87-base-pair reads. As for the original processing: In a later analysis, tens of millions of unique TCR beta chains were counted across the 650 to 750 repertoires, and about 9.9 million of these chains were shared by at least two donors. Raw reads were error-corrected and collapsed into unique sequences with a nearest-neighbor algorithm that merged closely related sequences to remove PCR and sequencing errors. V, D and J gene segments were assigned by aligning CDR3 sequences to IMGT reference sequences. For a sequence to be retained, a match of at least six nucleotides to both a V gene segment and a J gene segment was required. A rearrangement counted as productive if the CDR3 had no stop codons and remained in frame with V and J, and every other rearrangement counted as non-productive. Following IMGT convention, CDR3 was defined as the stretch from the second conserved V-encoded cysteine to the conserved J-encoded phenylalanine. The earlier analysis of 500 to 600 of the donors excluded sequences that lacked an unambiguous match to a single V gene segment. An earlier analysis of 587 of the donors classified V segments as functional when productive rearrangements were above 56.7% and as segregating when the standard deviation between donors was above 5%. To diagnose cytomegalovirus status from the catalog of TCR beta chain sequences, a statistical classification framework was built. V and J gene assignment, in a later analysis, came from comparing TCR nucleotide sequences with IMGT/GENE-DB human TR gene sequences. The TCRdist pipeline was used in a later analysis to assign CDR3 sequences and most-parsimonious VDJ recombination scenarios. In a later analysis, every TCR beta chain was defined by the combination of its CDR3 amino acid sequence and its V-gene family, and reads without a unique V-gene family were dropped. As a way to deal with suspected cross-contamination and a sequencing artifact, a later analysis dropped nearly 600 nucleotide sequences that were highly shared and had low generation probability. A later analysis calculated a clonal expansion index for each public chain from normalized within-repertoire ranks of inferred template counts. In a later analysis, generation probabilities were computed using a VDJ recombination model fitted to out-of-frame rearrangements, and the results were checked against IGoR. In a later analysis, TCR-TCR, TCR-HLA and TCR-CMV co-occurrence was scored with hypergeometric tests, and a repertoire-size bias correction was applied to TCR pairs. A later analysis estimated false discovery rates by permuting HLA or CMV assignments 20 times. In a later analysis, co-occurring TCRs were grouped with DBSCAN, and TCRdist sequence similarity was added when clustering was performed within HLA-allele-positive subsets. Repertoires with fewer than 30,000 or more than 120,000 public chains were left out of co-occurrence clustering, as were four to six repertoires with anomalous nucleotide sharing. This immuneACCESS table, as held by TCRdb, lists in-frame sequences with V and J called but not all clones. Of the missing ones, under half trace to an unresolved V gene in checked studies; the others have no known cause. Clone size and V and J calls were adopted from that table, with D and trimming inferred from the DNA. Recorded for this sample are about 180,000 clones; around 80% of them occurred a single time. The ten largest clones take up approximately 3.7% of the sample.

Its CDR3 holds 16 amino acids, cysteine through phenylalanine. The read is trimmed to its CDR3 DNA, 48 bases read in frame from base 1. V gives up 4 bases and J gives up 1 base, and the segment between their germline ends measures 14 bases. From a lookup of the germline V gene, CDR1 and CDR2 are SGDLS and YYNGEE. The receptor was isolated from a woman in her fifties or sixties in good health and CMV-seropositive. The sequence is built from TRBV9 and TRBJ2-2; a weak D assignment points to TRBD1 (6 bases agree). The sequenced sample consisted of PBMCs. For the CDR3, the sequence is CASSSYRDMNTGELFF. The DNA reads TGTGCCAGCAGCAGCTACAGGGATATGAACACCGGGGAGCTGTTTTTT.